This passage covers 10 T cell receptor beta chains from one sample sequenced in a study of CD8+ T cells in alopecia areata. Reverse transcribed after extraction, RNA yielded cDNA as the sequencing template. Libraries were prepared by immunoSEQ multiplex PCR; TCRdb keeps only in-frame clonotypes and omits some of them. The table shows roughly 110,000 clones, with roughly 84% occurring only once. Regarding treatment: oral pan-JAK inhibitor, 5-10 mg twice daily. Sequenced material: CD8+ T cells sorted from blood, taken at week 24, from a patient treated with tofacitinib. The origin of the receptors is a human donor with alopecia areata.

This chain connects TRBV7-9 to TRBJ1-1, with unresolved D. CDR3 length equals 15 residues. The germline gives CDR1 SEHNR, CDR2 FQNEAQ (reference sequence). V was cut by 5 bases and J by 1 base, with 14 bases left in between. The CDR3 DNA is TGTGCCAGCAGCCCCGAAGGGCGGCAGAACACTGAAGCTTTCTTT. It is translated as CASSPEGRQNTEAFF. The whole variable domain, remainder taken from reference TRBV7-9 and TRBJ1-1, is DTGVSQNPRHKITKRGQNVTFRCDPISEHNRLYWYRQTLGQGPEFLTYFQNEAQLEKSRLLSDRFSAERPKGSFSTLEIQRTEQGDSAMYLCASSPEGRQNTEAFFGQGTRLTVV.

The V call is TRBV27, the J call TRBJ2-4, with TRBD2 as a possible D gene (5 bases). Trimming pared 5 bases from V and 9 bases from J, leaving 17 bases between. The germline V gene encodes CDR1 MNHEY and CDR2 SMNVEV (reference sequence). The CDR3 spans 14 residues. The CDR3 DNA reads TGTGCCAGCAGTCCCCTCGAGGGCCGGGTCATTCAGTACTTC. It yields the protein CASSPLEGRVIQYF.

The rearrangement joins TRBV5-1 to TRBJ2-5; TRBD1 aligns across 12 bases. Looked up from germline, CDR1 is SGHRS and CDR2 is YFSETQ. The CDR3 length is 16 residues. V trimming: 4 bases; J trimming: 5 bases; junction bases outside the gene matches: 9. CDR3 coding DNA: TGCGCCAGCAGCCCCGGGACAGGGGGCCTTTCGGAGACCCAGTACTTC. This encodes CASSPGTGGLSETQYF. Looking up the rest from reference TRBV5-1 and TRBJ2-5 gives the full variable domain: KAGVTQTPRYLIKTRGQQVTLSCSPISGHRSVSWYQQTPGQGLQFLFEYFSETQRNKGNFPGRFSGRQFSNSRSEMNVSTLELGDSALYLCASSPGTGGLSETQYFGPGTRLLVL.

This chain connects TRBV6-5 to TRBJ1-6; D is unresolved. Trimming took off 0 bases at V and 6 bases at J, with 3 bases between the two ends. Per the germline V gene, CDR1 is MNHEY and CDR2 is SVGAGI. The CDR3 extends over 13 amino acids. CDR3 amino acids: CASSYSPNSPLHF. As DNA, the CDR3 is TGTGCCAGCAGTTACTCCCCTAATTCACCCCTCCACTTT.

V is TRBV19 and J is TRBJ1-5; D uncertain. The germline V gene has CDR1 LNHDA and CDR2 SQIVND (reference sequence). The CDR3 loop spans 16 amino acids. V was trimmed by 9 bases and J by 0 bases, leaving 18 bases between them. CDR3 sequence: CASASAGGDSNQPQHF. For the CDR3, the DNA is TGTGCCAGCGCTTCCGCGGGCGGTGATAGCAATCAGCCCCAGCATTTT.

V is TRBV7-9 and J is TRBJ2-3; D is possibly TRBD1 or TRBD2 (6 bases each). This CDR3 has 16 residues. Germline CDR1 and CDR2: SEHNR and FQNEAQ (reference sequence). Trimming removed 10 bases at V and 3 bases at J, with 23 bases between. In nucleotides, the CDR3 is TGTGCCATCGAACCGAGGGGGGCTATTTTAACAGATACGCAGTATTTT. Its translation: CAIEPRGAILTDTQYF.

This clone was seen a few times. The chain combines TRBV14 with TRBJ2-7; tentative D call: TRBD2 (6 bases). This CDR3 has 15 residues. Germline lookup yields CDR1 SGHDN and CDR2 FVKESK. With 1 base removed from V and 3 bases from J, the gap between germline ends came to 13 bases. The CDR3 spells CASSQALGTRYEQYF. In DNA, the CDR3 is TGTGCCAGCAGCCAAGCCCTAGGGACTCGCTACGAGCAGTACTTC.

This chain uses TRBV15 with TRBJ2-1; D unresolved. The length of the CDR3 is 12 residues. The germline CDR1 and CDR2 sequences are LNHNV and YYDKDF (reference sequence). V lost 3 bases, J lost 9 bases, and 9 bases lay in between. The CDR3, as DNA: TGTGCCACCAGCAGCGATTTTGCTGAGCAGTTCTTC. Translating gives CATSSDFAEQFF.

The chain links TRBV10-3 to TRBJ2-1; D possibly corresponds to TRBD1 (8 bases). Trimming left V 6 bases short and J 5 bases short, with 17 bases between. The germline gives CDR1 ENHRY, CDR2 SYGVKD. This CDR3 spans 15 amino acids. The CDR3 region is CAISREDRENNEQFF. CDR3 in DNA: TGTGCCATCAGCCGGGAGGACAGGGAAAACAATGAGCAGTTCTTC.

The V call is TRBV6-5, the J call TRBJ2-7; 14 positions agree with TRBD2. Germline lookup yields CDR1 MNHEY and CDR2 SVGAGI. This CDR3 has 16 amino acids. V was pared by 4 bases and J by 2 bases, with 4 bases of the junction left unmatched. In DNA, the CDR3 is TGTGCCAGCAGTTCCGGACTAGCGGGGGGCGCCTACGAGCAGTACTTC. It translates to CASSSGLAGGAYEQYF.